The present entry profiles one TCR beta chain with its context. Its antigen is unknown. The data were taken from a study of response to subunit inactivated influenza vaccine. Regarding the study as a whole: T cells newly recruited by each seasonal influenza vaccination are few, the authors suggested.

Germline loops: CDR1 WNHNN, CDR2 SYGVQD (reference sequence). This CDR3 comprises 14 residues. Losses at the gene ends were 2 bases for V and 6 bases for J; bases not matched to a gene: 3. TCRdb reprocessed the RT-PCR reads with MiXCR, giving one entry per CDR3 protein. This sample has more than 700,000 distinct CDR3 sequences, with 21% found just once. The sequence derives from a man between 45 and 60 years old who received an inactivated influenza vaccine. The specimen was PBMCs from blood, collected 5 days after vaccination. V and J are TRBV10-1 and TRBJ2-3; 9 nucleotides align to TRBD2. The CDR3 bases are TGCGCCAGCAGTGAGCAGCGGGGGGTGGATACGCAGTATTTT. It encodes CASSEQRGVDTQYF.